Below are 31 T cell receptor beta chains sequenced from a single sample in a study of cytomegalovirus exposure and HLA in healthy donors. PCR was performed using 60 Vbeta and 13 Jbeta primers. Method: immunoSEQ multiplex PCR; TCRdb's copy keeps in-frame clones and lacks some. The sample holds roughly 240,000 clones, about 85% seen once. The specimen sequenced was PBMCs. The receptors derive from a girl aged 2 to 9 in good health and CMV-seronegative.

The chain links TRBV6-5 to TRBJ1-1; D is unclear. The length of the CDR3 is 14 residues. V shed 2 bases and J shed 11 bases, with 18 bases lying between them. Germline V gene sequence: CDR1 MNHEY, CDR2 SVGAGI. The CDR3 DNA sequence: TGTGCCAGCAGTTACACCCCATCGGGGAGTCAGGCTTTCTTT. Protein product: CASSYTPSGSQAFF.

As to this clone: Other DNA sequences from this sample encode an identical CDR3 as well. The chain joins TRBV30 to TRBJ2-7, with D unclear. V was cut by 0 bases and J by 0 bases, with 6 bases left in between. Per germline, CDR1 GTSNPN and CDR2 SVGIG (reference sequence). The CDR3 runs to 13 residues. CDR3 sequence reads: CAWSVSGSYEQYF. The CDR3 bases are TGTGCCTGGAGTGTCTCAGGCTCCTACGAGCAGTACTTC.

The chain uses TRBV19 and TRBJ1-1; D is undetermined. CDR3 length: 12 residues. Germline CDR1 is LNHDA and CDR2 is SQIVND (reference sequence). Trimming pared 6 bases from V and 1 base from J, leaving 6 bases between. The CDR3, as DNA: TGTGCCAGTAGCGACTGGAACACTGAAGCTTTCTTT. This translates into CASSDWNTEAFF.

The chain couples TRBV5-4 to TRBJ1-1, with TRBD1 matching over 7 bases. J gave up 3 bases and V 3 bases, and 5 bases lay outside the gene matches. The CDR3 length is 14 residues. Germline CDR1 reads SGHNT; CDR2 reads YYREEE (reference sequence). This chain's CDR3 is CASSYNRGDTEAFF. As DNA, the CDR3 is TGTGCCAGCAGCTATAACAGGGGAGACACTGAAGCTTTCTTT.

This clone has a single count. V gene TRBV25-1 combines with J gene TRBJ1-2, with 9 nucleotides matching TRBD1. The V gene end was trimmed by 3 bases and the J gene end by 4 bases; junction bases not matched to a gene: 9. The CDR3 runs 16 residues. Per the germline V gene, CDR1 is MGHDK and CDR2 is SYGVNS. The CDR3 DNA reads as TGTGCCAGCAGTGATTTACGGACAGGGGAGCTCTATGGCTACACCTTC. This gives the protein CASSDLRTGELYGYTF.

The chain couples TRBV7-9 to TRBJ2-7; 9 positions match TRBD1. The CDR3 has 14 residues. CDR1 and CDR2 (germline): SEHNR, FQNEAQ (reference sequence). J gave up 2 bases and V 5 bases, and 4 bases lay outside the gene matches. Written as DNA, the CDR3 is TGTGCCAGCAGCCGGACAGGGGACCCCTACGAGCAGTACTTC. It specifies CASSRTGDPYEQYF. The variable domain in full, completed from reference TRBV7-9 and TRBJ2-7, reads DTGVSQNPRHKITKRGQNVTFRCDPISEHNRLYWYRQTLGQGPEFLTYFQNEAQLEKSRLLSDRFSAERPKGSFSTLEIQRTEQGDSAMYLCASSRTGDPYEQYFGPGTRLTVT.

The V call is TRBV18, the J call TRBJ2-3, with 11 bases that match TRBD2. Germline CDR1 KGHSH, CDR2 LQKENI. J was trimmed by 3 bases and V by 5 bases; bases with no gene match: 10. This CDR3 contains 17 residues. The CDR3 nucleotides are TGTGCCAGCTCATCGAGCACTAGCGGGGGAGGAACAGATACGCAGTATTTT. Amino acid sequence: CASSSSTSGGGTDTQYF.

The chain carries TRBV10-3 and TRBJ1-2; 7 bases agree with TRBD1. Unmatched junction bases numbered 3, after V lost 0 bases and J lost 2 bases. Germline loops: CDR1 ENHRY, CDR2 SYGVKD. This CDR3 comprises 15 residues. In DNA, the CDR3 is TGTGCCATCAGTGAGTCAGAACAGGGGAACTATGGCTACACCTTC. Its protein product is CAISESEQGNYGYTF.

The chain recombines TRBV5-1 with TRBJ1-2; 8 bases map to TRBD1. This CDR3 contains 15 residues. Germline V gene data show CDR1 as SGHRS and CDR2 as YFSETQ. The V gene end was trimmed by 0 bases and the J gene end by 2 bases; junction bases not matched to a gene: 3. CDR3 protein: CASSLGDRKNYGYTF. The CDR3 DNA follows: TGCGCCAGCAGCTTGGGGGACAGGAAGAACTATGGCTACACCTTC.

V usage is TRBV11-2 and J usage is TRBJ2-1; D is possibly TRBD2 (6 bases). V lost 9 bases and J lost 0, with 15 bases in between. Germline values: CDR1 SGHAT, CDR2 FQNNGV. CDR3 size: 15 residues. CDR3 DNA sequence: TGTGCCAGTAATAGCGGTCCGAGCTCCTACAATGAGCAGTTCTTC. This gives the protein CASNSGPSSYNEQFF.

The rearrangement joins TRBV2 to TRBJ2-7; the D gene is possibly TRBD1 (5 bases). With 8 bases removed from V and 3 bases from J, the gap between germline ends came to 8 bases. Germline loops: CDR1 SNHLY, CDR2 FYNNEI. This CDR3 has 11 residues. The CDR3 reads CASGRGYEQYF. DNA for the CDR3: TGTGCCAGCGGAAGGGGCTACGAGCAGTACTTC.

The chain uses TRBV5-6 and TRBJ2-1, with D possibly being TRBD2 (5 bases). The CDR3 runs to 16 residues. Germline lookup yields CDR1 SGHDT and CDR2 YYEEEE. Trimming stripped 0 bases from V and 4 bases from J, with 14 bases between. CDR3 loop: CASSLGYGGAYNEQFF. In nucleotides, the CDR3 is TGTGCCAGCAGCTTGGGTTACGGAGGCGCTTACAATGAGCAGTTCTTC. The full variable domain, rest sourced from reference TRBV5-6 and TRBJ2-1, is DAGVTQSPTHLIKTRGQQVTLRCSPKSGHDTVSWYQQALGQGPQFIFQYYEEEERQRGNFPDRFSGHQFPNYSSELNVNALLLGDSALYLCASSLGYGGAYNEQFFGPGTRLTVL.

V gene TRBV7-3 combines with J gene TRBJ2-2; the D is unclear. Trimming stripped 0 bases from V and 1 base from J, with 6 bases between. This CDR3 contains 15 residues. Germline CDR1 SGHTA, CDR2 FQGTGA. CDR3 DNA sequence: TGTGCCAGCAGCTTAACGCCAGAGAACACCGGGGAGCTGTTTTTT. The encoded protein is CASSLTPENTGELFF.

The rearrangement links TRBV9 to TRBJ2-7, with 11 bases matching TRBD1. V lost 3 bases and J lost 3; bases outside the gene matches: 17. Germline V lookup: CDR1 SGDLS, CDR2 YYNGEE. CDR3 length: 19 amino acids. CDR3 sequence (DNA): TGTGCCAGCAGCGGCCGGACAGGGGGCCTTCGGACTGGTGACTACGAGCAGTACTTC. Protein sequence: CASSGRTGGLRTGDYEQYF.

This rearrangement joins TRBV10-2 to TRBJ1-1, with D unresolved. The CDR3 runs 13 residues. The V gene lost 0 bases and the J gene lost 5 bases, with 7 bases spanning the gap. Germline lookup yields CDR1 WSHSY and CDR2 SAAADI. This CDR3 is CASSESRRTEAFF. Written as DNA, the CDR3 is TGCGCCAGCAGTGAGTCGAGGAGGACTGAAGCTTTCTTT.

The chain links TRBV21-1 to TRBJ1-1; the table's D call of TRBD1 was not tested on the DNA. TRBV21-1 is termed a pseudogene. This CDR3 spans 14 amino acids. The CDR3 coding sequence is TGTGCCAGCAGCGAGGGACAGATGAACACTGAAGCTTTCTTT. Amino acid sequence: CASSEGQMNTEAFF.

With respect to this clone: Germline is not matched at one junction end, which may reflect a read error. In the same sample, other DNA sequences code for this CDR3. V gene TRBV7-9 combines with J gene TRBJ2-7; D call uncertain. CDR3 size: 12 residues. Germline assignment: CDR1 SEHNR and CDR2 FQNEAQ (reference sequence). In DNA, the CDR3 is TGTTCCAGCAGCTTGGTCGGCTACGAGCAGTACTTC. Residues: CSSSLVGYEQYF.

The V gene is TRBV6-1, the J gene TRBJ1-1; TRBD1 aligns across 7 bases. CDR1 is MNHNS and CDR2 is SASEGT in the germline V gene. The CDR3 totals 15 residues. J was trimmed by 5 bases and V by 4 bases; bases with no gene match: 10. Here the CDR3 reads CASSVQTGPGTEAFF. The CDR3 DNA reads as TGTGCCAGCAGTGTACAGACAGGGCCCGGGACTGAAGCTTTCTTT.

The chain links TRBV7-9 to TRBJ1-2, with D perhaps matching TRBD1 (5 bases). The CDR3 is 16 amino acids. From germline, CDR1 is SEHNR and CDR2 FQNEAQ (reference sequence). V shed 4 bases and J shed 5 bases, with 20 bases lying between them. The CDR3 loop is CASSSPQGQLGYGYTF. CDR3 nucleotide sequence: TGTGCCAGCAGCTCTCCTCAGGGCCAACTCGGATATGGCTACACCTTC.

This clone was detected only a few times. This chain links TRBV2 with TRBJ2-2; 8 nucleotides agree with TRBD1. This CDR3 has 14 amino acids. Germline values: CDR1 SNHLY, CDR2 FYNNEI. Losses at the gene ends were 8 bases for V and 5 bases for J; bases not matched to a gene: 7. The CDR3 coding sequence is TGTGCCAGCCACAGGGGGGTCTGGACCGGGGAGCTGTTTTTT. This translates into CASHRGVWTGELFF.

This clone was detected only once. The gene calls are TRBV4-1 and TRBJ2-7; 7 bases line up with TRBD1. The CDR3 length is 15 residues. The germline V gene has CDR1 MGHRA and CDR2 YSYEKL. With 1 base clipped from V and 2 bases from J, the junction kept 5 bases outside the gene matches. CDR3 sequence (DNA): TGCGCCAGCAGCCAAGTAACAGGGGCCCCCTACGAGCAGTACTTC. Its protein product is CASSQVTGAPYEQYF.

J is TRBJ1-2 and V is TRBV6-1; 9 bases map to TRBD1. In germline, CDR1 is MNHNS, CDR2 SASEGT. This CDR3 region has 14 residues. The junction had 3 bases not matched to a gene; V was cut back by 3 bases and J by 4 bases. The DNA for the CDR3 is TGTGCCAGCAGTGAGGGACAGGGCTCCTATGGCTACACCTTC. Its translation is CASSEGQGSYGYTF.

This chain uses TRBV29-1 with TRBJ2-3, with a possible D match to TRBD2 (7 bases). CDR3 size: 14 residues. Germline V gives CDR1 SQVTM, CDR2 ANQGSEA. V was clipped by 8 bases and J by 5 bases, with 20 bases between them. CDR3 sequence reads: CSQGGAGEGDTQYF. The CDR3 nucleotides read TGCAGCCAAGGGGGGGCGGGGGAGGGAGATACGCAGTATTTT.

The gene calls are TRBV9 and TRBJ2-1; D is undetermined. This CDR3 contains 12 residues. Germline V gene lookup returns CDR1 SGDLS and CDR2 YYNGEE. Trimming pared 3 bases from V and 12 bases from J, leaving 13 bases between. The CDR3 is CASSDRAFVQFF. CDR3 bases: TGTGCCAGCAGCGACCGTGCGTTTGTGCAGTTCTTC.

The chain's CDR3 is CASSESGRAGEQYF. CDR3 nucleotides: TGTGCCAGCAGCGAAAGCGGGAGGGCCGGCGAGCAGTACTTC. The gene calls are TRBV27 and TRBJ2-7, with 10 nucleotides matching TRBD2. The germline V gene encodes CDR1 MNHEY and CDR2 SMNVEV (reference sequence). The CDR3 has 14 amino acids. With 6 bases clipped from V and 6 bases from J, the junction kept 8 bases outside the gene matches.

V usage is TRBV27 and J usage is TRBJ1-5; 7 bases line up with TRBD1. Losses at the gene ends were 6 bases for V and 0 bases for J; bases not matched to a gene: 8. CDR1 MNHEY and CDR2 SMNVEV come from the germline V gene (reference sequence). The CDR3 covers 16 residues. CDR3 amino acids: CASREGGIYSNQPQHF. CDR3 nucleotides: TGTGCCAGCAGAGAAGGGGGCATTTATAGCAATCAGCCCCAGCATTTT.

This chain links TRBV5-6 with TRBJ2-1, with D uncertain. V was clipped by 0 bases and J by 3 bases, with 7 bases between them. The CDR3 has 14 amino acids. Germline CDR1 reads SGHDT; CDR2 reads YYEEEE. CDR3 coding DNA: TGTGCCAGCAGCTTGGGACTGGGCTACAATGAGCAGTTCTTC. Its protein product is CASSLGLGYNEQFF.

This chain connects TRBV16 to TRBJ1-5; D is undetermined. The CDR3 runs 15 residues. From germline, CDR1 is KGHSY and CDR2 FQNENV. Trimming took off 3 bases at V and 0 bases at J, with 9 bases between the two ends. CDR3 nucleotides: TGTGCCAGCAGCCAGGCCCACACTAGCAATCAGCCCCAGCATTTT. Amino acid sequence: CASSQAHTSNQPQHF.

The V gene is TRBV7-2, the J gene TRBJ1-2; 7 bases align to TRBD1. CDR3 length: 14 residues. Trimming cost V 1 base and J 5 bases; bases outside gene matches: 4. The V gene's germline CDR1 is SGHTA and CDR2 FQGNSA. Here the CDR3 reads CASSLVEGAYGYTF. The CDR3 bases are TGTGCCAGCAGCTTAGTGGAGGGGGCTTATGGCTACACCTTC. The complete variable domain, with remaining parts taken from reference TRBV7-2 and TRBJ1-2, reads GAGVSQSPSNKVTEKGKDVELRCDPISGHTALYWYRQSLGQGLEFLIYFQGNSAPDKSGLPSDRFSAERTGGSVSTLTIQRTQQEDSAVYLCASSLVEGAYGYTFGSGTRLTVV.

J is TRBJ1-1 and V is TRBV18; D uncertain. The V gene's germline CDR1 is KGHSH and CDR2 LQKENI. CDR3 length: 14 residues. Between the trimmed V and J ends, which lost 3 bases and 3 bases, there was a span of 11 bases. CDR3 region: CASSPLPQDTEAFF. The CDR3 DNA reads TGTGCCAGCTCACCCCTGCCGCAGGACACTGAAGCTTTCTTT.

V and J are TRBV4-2 and TRBJ2-3; 14 nucleotides match TRBD2. The ends lost 4 bases at V and 8 bases at J; junction bases unmatched: 11. CDR1 is LGHNA and CDR2 is YNFKEQ in the germline V gene. CDR3 length: 17 amino acids. CDR3 DNA sequence: TGTGCCAGCAGCCCCCAATTGACTAGCGGGGGGGAGCGTACGCAGTATTTT. Its protein product is CASSPQLTSGGERTQYF.